The clone carrying this T cell receptor (beta chain) has more than one count but fewer than ten. Its specificity is not known. Sequence at one end of the junction differs from germline and may be a read error. This sample is part of a study of T cells in Graves' hyperthyroidism and ophthalmopathy. General study findings and limits: Most thyroid clonotypes expanded above 0.001 appeared in blood too. Progression to ophthalmopathy was predicted a median of about 6.6 months early.

TCR beta CDR3 region amplification was performed from RNA transcripts. In the first-round RT-PCR of the TCR CDR3, the HTBI primer set was used. Via MiXCR, TCRdb re-called the multiplex PCR reads, giving one row per CDR3 protein. The sample lists over 400,000 distinct CDR3 sequences, around a fifth occurring once. Germline CDR1 DFQATT, CDR2 SNEGSKA (reference sequence). CDR3 length: 15 amino acids. Reasons for excluding patients were uncontrolled infection, other autoimmune disease, pregnancy or lactation. Used for diagnoses were clinical symptoms, serum thyroxine and TRAb, thyroid ultrasound and orbital computed tomography.

Source material: blood. The TCR sequence derives from a woman in her 70s with Graves' ophthalmopathy. This rearrangement joins TRBV20-1 to TRBJ2-7; 8 bases align to TRBD2. CDR3 protein: CSAGDFSGAGDEQYF. The DNA of the CDR3 is TGCAGTGCTGGAGACTTTAGCGGGGCGGGCGACGAGCAGTACTTC.